What follows describes a single T cell receptor beta chain. CD8+ and CD4+ blood T cells underwent TCR beta sequencing. TEMRA cells were FACS-enriched, and CD8+ and CD4+ T cells were isolated negatively. The data derive from a study of CD8 T cells in Susac syndrome. In germline, CDR1 is SGDLS, CDR2 YYNGEE. V was cut by 2 bases and J by 8 bases, with 17 bases left in between. CDR3 length: 15 residues. RNA totalling about 0.5 to 1 ug underwent reverse transcription with random hexamers. Amplification of TCR beta CDR3 by immunoSEQ multiplex PCR spanned 54 Vbeta and 13 Jbeta. Via MiXCR, TCRdb re-called the immunoSEQ multiplex PCR reads, giving one row per CDR3 protein. The sample includes hundreds of thousands of distinct CDR3 sequences, 85% to 90% of them seen just once.

Sequencing used CD8+ T cells from PBMCs. The J gene is TRBJ2-1, the V gene TRBV9, with D maybe TRBD2 (6 bases). This TCR was recovered from a human donor with multiple sclerosis. CDR3 region: CASSVGTSYAHEQFF. CDR3 sequence (DNA): TGTGCCAGCAGCGTCGGGACTTCTTACGCACATGAGCAGTTCTTC.